The sample holds one count of the clone carrying this TCR beta chain. The data are from a study of blood T cell repertoires in COVID-19. Study-level background: Italy, Spain and the United States were the sources of the convalescent and acute COVID-19 samples. PBMCs, B-cell-depleted T cells, or T cells were the source of the cDNA or gDNA that made up the material.

Per the study methods: Nucleated cell counts were estimated from reference gene primer amplification. Libraries were prepared by immunoSEQ multiplex PCR; TCRdb keeps only in-frame clonotypes and omits some of them. V, J and clone size are those of that table, while D and trimming were read from the DNA. The sample has 100,000 to 120,000 clones, around 74% seen once; the top ten hold roughly a fifth. Sequenced sample: peripheral blood. This clonotype originated in an older woman with acute or convalescent COVID-19.

In DNA, the CDR3 is TGCGCCAGCAGAGGACTAGCGGGCAGGCAAGAGACCCAGTACTTC. This sequence encodes CASRGLAGRQETQYF. This chain connects TRBV5-1 to TRBJ2-5; 11 bases match TRBD2. CDR1 and CDR2 from the germline V gene are SGHRS and YFSETQ. The CDR3 has 15 amino acids. Germline trimming cut 5 bases from V and 2 bases from J; bases unmatched to any gene: 5.